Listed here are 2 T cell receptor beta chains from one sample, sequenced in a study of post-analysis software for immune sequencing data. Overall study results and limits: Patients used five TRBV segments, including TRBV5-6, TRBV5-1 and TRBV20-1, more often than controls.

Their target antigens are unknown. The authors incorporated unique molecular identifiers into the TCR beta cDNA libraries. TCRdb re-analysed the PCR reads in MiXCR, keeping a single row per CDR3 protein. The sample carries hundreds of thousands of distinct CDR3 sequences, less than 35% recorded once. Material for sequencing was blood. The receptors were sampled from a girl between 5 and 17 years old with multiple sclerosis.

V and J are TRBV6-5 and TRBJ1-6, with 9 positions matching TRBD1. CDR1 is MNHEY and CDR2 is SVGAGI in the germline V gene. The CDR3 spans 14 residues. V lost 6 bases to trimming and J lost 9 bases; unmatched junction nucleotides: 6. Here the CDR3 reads CASSTGTGLSPLHF. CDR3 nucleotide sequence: TGTGCCAGCAGCACCGGGACAGGGCTTTCACCCCTCCACTTT.

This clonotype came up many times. This chain's CDR3 is CSAPSGPPPMGYEQYF. As DNA, the CDR3 is TGCAGTGCCCCTAGCGGGCCGCCTCCCATGGGGTACGAGCAGTACTTC. This chain uses TRBV20-1 with TRBJ2-7; 8 bases align to TRBD2. Germline CDR1 is DFQATT and CDR2 is SNEGSKA (reference sequence). The CDR3 spans 16 residues. V lost 6 bases to trimming and J lost 4 bases; unmatched junction nucleotides: 17.